These T cell receptor beta chains were read from a single sample in a study of brain T cells in children with intractable seizures. Assay used: immunoSEQ multiplex PCR; TCRdb lists only in-frame clones, some missing. Of over 95,000 clones in the sample, approximately 94% were seen once. The sequences come from peripheral blood, collected at surgery. Receptors originate from a boy younger than two with hemimegalencephaly and intractable seizures. Both conserved end residues are part of each CDR3. D genes are given only for firm matches. Clone size is not always given. Where it is, it says once, few, many or a class for expanded clones.

NA	14	NA	TRBV19	TRBJ2-2	TGTGCCAGTAGTAGGACAGCGAACACCGGGGAGCTGTTTTTT	CASSRTANTGELFF
NA	14	TRBD1	TRBV5-1	TRBJ1-2	TGCGCCAGCAGCTCCGGGACAGGGACCTATGGCTACACCTTC	CASSSGTGTYGYTF
NA	14	NA	TRBV6-5	TRBJ1-4	TGTGCCAGCATCGGGGGGGGCGCGAATGAAAAACTGTTTTTT	CASIGGGANEKLFF
NA	15	TRBD1	TRBV5-1	TRBJ1-2	TGCGCCAGCAGCTGGGACCAGGGGGGCAGCTATGGCTACACCTTC	CASSWDQGGSYGYTF
NA	18	TRBD2	TRBV4-1	TRBJ2-3	TGCGCCAGCAGCCAAGAGAGGACTAGCGGGAGCGTAACAGATACGCAGTATTTT	CASSQERTSGSVTDTQYF
NA	16	TRBD2	TRBV19	TRBJ2-2	TGTGCCAGTAGTATCGGGTTTCGGGGGAGGGCCGGGGAGCTGTTTTTT	CASSIGFRGRAGELFF
NA	15	NA	TRBV5-4	TRBJ1-1	TGTGCCAGCAGCTTGCCAGCTTTGGAGAACACTGAAGCTTTCTTT	CASSLPALENTEAFF
few	14	NA	TRBV28	TRBJ2-1	TGTGCCAGCAGTTTACCCAAGACTATGAATGAGCAGTTCTTC	CASSLPKTMNEQFF
NA	13	NA	TRBV4-1	TRBJ1-5	TGCGCCAGCAGCCAAGATACGGGTCAGCCCCAGCATTTT	CASSQDTGQPQHF
NA	16	TRBD1	TRBV19	TRBJ1-2	TGTGCCAGTCTAGGGACAGGGGCTTACGCCCCCTATGGCTACACCTTC	CASLGTGAYAPYGYTF
NA	14	NA	TRBV28	TRBJ2-7	TGTGCCAGCAGTTTACCAGGGAAGTCCTACGAGCAGTACTTC	CASSLPGKSYEQYF
NA	12	NA	TRBV6-1	TRBJ2-7	TGTGCCAGCAGTGAGCTTAGTGACGAGCAGTACTTC	CASSELSDEQYF
NA	16	NA	TRBV6-2/TRBV6-3	TRBJ1-5	TGTGCCAGCAGTTACTCGGGGGGCATCAGCAATCAGCCCCAGCATTTT	CASSYSGGISNQPQHF
NA	17	NA	TRBV6-2/TRBV6-3	TRBJ1-5	TGTGCCAGCAGTTTAATCCCAGGGTACTACGAAGATCAGCCCCAGCATTTT	CASSLIPGYYEDQPQHF
NA	15	TRBD2	TRBV5-6	TRBJ2-3	TGTGCCAGCAGCTTGGTGACTAGCGCCCCAGATACGCAGTATTTT	CASSLVTSAPDTQYF
NA	14	NA	TRBV5-1	TRBJ2-7	TGCGCCAGCAGCTTGGAGGCAGCTTCCTACGAGCAGTACTTC	CASSLEAASYEQYF
NA	17	NA	TRBV28	TRBJ2-3	TGTGCCAGCAGCCCCACTATTGGGGGGTGGCTTACAGATACGCAGTATTTT	CASSPTIGGWLTDTQYF
NA	15	TRBD2	TRBV11-2	TRBJ2-1	TGTGCCAGCAGCACTTCTAGCGGGAGGGCCAGGGAGCAGTTCTTC	CASSTSSGRAREQFF
NA	13	NA	TRBV27	TRBJ1-2	TGTGCCAGCAGTCCGGACACTTACTATGGCTACACCTTC	CASSPDTYYGYTF
NA	15	TRBD2	TRBV2	TRBJ2-7	TGTGCCAGCAGAGATTATAGCGGGAGGGGCTACGAGCAGTACTTC	CASRDYSGRGYEQYF
NA	16	TRBD2	TRBV9	TRBJ2-2	TGTGCCAGCAGCGTAGGACTAGCGGCGAACACCGGGGAGCTGTTTTTT	CASSVGLAANTGELFF
NA	14	NA	TRBV6-1	TRBJ2-3	TGTGCCAGCAGTGAGTCCTGGTGGGCAGATACGCAGTATTTT	CASSESWWADTQYF
NA	13	TRBD1	TRBV5-1	TRBJ2-3	TGCGCCAGCCAGACAGGGGCGACAGATACGCAGTATTTT	CASQTGATDTQYF
NA	14	NA	TRBV4-1	TRBJ1-1	TGCGCCAGCAGCCTCAGAGGGATGAACACTGAAGCTTTCTTT	CASSLRGMNTEAFF
NA	12	NA	TRBV12-5	TRBJ1-2	TGTGCTAGTGGTAAAGACCACTATGGCTACACCTTC	CASGKDHYGYTF
NA	14	TRBD2	TRBV7-9	TRBJ2-1	TGTGCCAGCAGCTTACAAGCGGGGGACAATGAGCAGTTCTTC	CASSLQAGDNEQFF
NA	15	NA	TRBV10-1	TRBJ2-1	TGCGCCAGCAGTGCCGCTTGGGGCGGTAACAATGAGCAGTTCTTC	CASSAAWGGNNEQFF
NA	13	NA	TRBV5-5	TRBJ2-7	TGTACCAGCAGCTTGGGTCCAGGGGACGAGCAGTACTTC	CTSSLGPGDEQYF
NA	18	NA	TRBV11-2	TRBJ2-2	TGTGCCAGCAGCTACACTCCATCCCGCGGGTACTACGCCGGGGAGCTGTTTTTT	CASSYTPSRGYYAGELFF
NA	14	NA	TRBV15	TRBJ2-1	TGTGCCACCAGCAGAGAGAGGTATGTCAATGAGCAGTTCTTC	CATSRERYVNEQFF
NA	14	NA	TRBV6-6	TRBJ2-4	TGTGCCAGCAGTTACTCGAGGGCCAAAAACATTCAGTACTTC	CASSYSRAKNIQYF
NA	15	TRBD1	TRBV11-3	TRBJ1-6	TGTGCCAGCAGCCCGGGACAGGACTATAATTCACCCCTCCACTTT	CASSPGQDYNSPLHF
NA	14	NA	TRBV14	TRBJ1-1	TGTGCCAGCAGCCAATATTTCGGGGACACTGAAGCTTTCTTT	CASSQYFGDTEAFF
NA	16	TRBD2	TRBV6-4	TRBJ2-1	TGTGCCAGCAGCCGGACTAGCGGGAGCTCCTACAATGAGCAGTTCTTC	CASSRTSGSSYNEQFF
NA	13	NA	TRBV4-1	TRBJ2-7	TGCGCCAGCAGCTTAGAATCACCCTACGAGCAGTACTTC	CASSLESPYEQYF
NA	15	NA	TRBV4-1	TRBJ2-7	TGCGCCAGCAGCCACCTACAGGGTAGCACCTACGAGCAGTACTTC	CASSHLQGSTYEQYF
NA	16	TRBD2	TRBV5-1	TRBJ2-1	TGCGCCAGCAGCTTGGCCCCGGGACTAGCGGACAATGAGCAGTTCTTC	CASSLAPGLADNEQFF
few	12	NA	TRBV27	TRBJ2-7	TGTGCCAGCAGTTTAGAAGTTTACGAGCAGTACTTC	CASSLEVYEQYF
NA	13	NA	TRBV28	TRBJ1-2	TGTGCCAGCAGTTTAGGGGGGAACTATGGCTACACCTTC	CASSLGGNYGYTF
NA	13	NA	TRBV27	TRBJ2-7	TGTGCCAGCAGTTTATCCGCCCTCTACGAGCAGTACTTC	CASSLSALYEQYF
once	15	NA	TRBV5-1	TRBJ1-3	TGCGCCAGCAGCTTGGAGGGGTCCTCTGGAAACACCATATATTTT	CASSLEGSSGNTIYF
NA	13	NA	TRBV18	TRBJ2-2	TGTGCCAGCTCACCTGGAGGCGCCGGGGAGCTGTTTTTT	CASSPGGAGELFF
once	16	TRBD1	TRBV2	TRBJ1-1	TGTGCCAGCAAAAGGACAGGGGTGATTGGGAACACTGAAGCTTTCTTT	CASKRTGVIGNTEAFF
NA	13	TRBD1	TRBV7-3	TRBJ2-5	TGTGCCAGCAGCTACGACAGGGGGGAAACCCAGTACTTC	CASSYDRGETQYF
NA	15	NA	TRBV4-2	TRBJ2-7	TGTGCCAGCAGCCAAGATGTCCAGGGAACCTACGAGCAGTACTTC	CASSQDVQGTYEQYF
once	16	NA	TRBV7-9	TRBJ1-3	TGTGCCAGCAGCCCCCGGGGCGGGGCAAATGGAAACACCATATATTTT	CASSPRGGANGNTIYF
NA	19	TRBD2	TRBV5-5	TRBJ2-5	TGTGCCAGCAGCTTGGTTTACAGCGGGAGGGCCGGGGACCAAGAGACCCAGTACTTC	CASSLVYSGRAGDQETQYF
NA	13	NA	TRBV24-1	TRBJ2-3	TGTGCCACCAGCCTAGGCATCACGGATACGCAGTATTTT	CATSLGITDTQYF
NA	13	NA	TRBV6-5	TRBJ2-5	TGTGCCAGCAGCCACCCCGCCCGAGAGACCCAGTACTTC	CASSHPARETQYF
NA	17	NA	TRBV2	TRBJ1-1	TGTGCCAGCAGTGACATAAGGAGGTGGGCGGTGAACACTGAAGCTTTCTTT	CASSDIRRWAVNTEAFF
NA	14	NA	TRBV9	TRBJ2-7	TGTGCCAGCAGCGTAGATGAGCGATGGTACGAGCAGTACTTC	CASSVDERWYEQYF
NA	15	NA	TRBV13	TRBJ1-2	TGTGCCAGCAGCTTAGTACAGGCTAGATTTTATGGCTACACCTTC	CASSLVQARFYGYTF
NA	14	NA	TRBV2	TRBJ1-1	TGTGCCAGCAGTGCCCGACTCGGGGGCACTGAAGCTTTCTTT	CASSARLGGTEAFF
NA	13	NA	TRBV5-4	TRBJ2-7	TGTGCCAGCAGCTTGGACACTAGCTACGAGCAGTACTTC	CASSLDTSYEQYF
once	14	TRBD1	TRBV7-2	TRBJ1-1	TGTGCCAGCAGCTCAACCGGACAGGCCGTAGGAGCTTTCTTT	CASSSTGQAVGAFF
NA	15	NA	TRBV18	TRBJ1-6	TGTGCCAGCTCACCCTCCAGGGCCTATAATTCACCCCTCCACTTT	CASSPSRAYNSPLHF